The present T cell receptor (beta chain) was sequenced within a study of CD8 T cells in Susac syndrome. A quantity of about 0.5 to 1 ug RNA underwent reverse transcription using random hexamers. A multiplex approach, immunoSEQ multiplex PCR, amplified TCR beta CDR3 across 54 Vbeta and 13 Jbeta. TCRdb re-called the immunoSEQ multiplex PCR reads with MiXCR, one entry per CDR3 protein. The sample shows tens of thousands of distinct CDR3 sequences, 93% of them seen only once. Sequencing of TCR beta was carried out in blood CD8+ and CD4+ T cells. This receptor was taken from a human donor with Susac syndrome. Specimen: CD4+ T cells from PBMCs.

CDR3 region: CASSFRGRVPYEQYF. The CDR3 coding sequence is TGTGCCAGCAGTTTTCGCGGTCGGGTCCCCTACGAGCAGTACTTC. This rearrangement joins TRBV28 to TRBJ2-7, with unresolved D. The CDR3 has 15 amino acids. V dropped 3 bases and J dropped 2 bases, with 14 bases sitting between them. The germline CDR1 and CDR2 sequences are MDHEN and SYDVKM.